This T cell receptor (beta chain) was identified during a study of vaccination effects on CD4 cells after COVID-19. Peptide-pool stimulation followed by sequencing identified expanded antigen-specific CD4+ clonotypes in the ViraFEST assay. When around 9 days of culture had elapsed, CD4+ T cells were isolated. People in the vaccine group had not been infected with SARS-CoV-2 before, and their nucleocapsid antibodies were negative. The V gene lost 0 bases and the J gene lost 0 bases, with 7 bases spanning the gap. Germline V gene lookup returns CDR1 SGDLS and CDR2 YYNGEE. The CDR3 covers 16 residues. The table came from immunoSEQ multiplex PCR; TCRdb's copy has only in-frame clones and leaves some out. The sample holds over 45,000 clones; under 70% are singletons and the top ten take around 16%. This clone appeared a single time. Its antigen is unidentified.

Sequencing used CD4+ T cells from PBMCs cultured with SARS-CoV-2 spike peptides, obtained before COVID-19 vaccination. This sequence was found in a human donor who received a COVID-19 vaccine. The chain uses TRBV9 and TRBJ1-6; D ambiguous. The CDR3 is CASSVGGSSYNSPLHF. CDR3 nucleotide sequence: TGTGCCAGCAGCGTAGGAGGGAGCTCCTATAATTCACCCCTCCACTTT.